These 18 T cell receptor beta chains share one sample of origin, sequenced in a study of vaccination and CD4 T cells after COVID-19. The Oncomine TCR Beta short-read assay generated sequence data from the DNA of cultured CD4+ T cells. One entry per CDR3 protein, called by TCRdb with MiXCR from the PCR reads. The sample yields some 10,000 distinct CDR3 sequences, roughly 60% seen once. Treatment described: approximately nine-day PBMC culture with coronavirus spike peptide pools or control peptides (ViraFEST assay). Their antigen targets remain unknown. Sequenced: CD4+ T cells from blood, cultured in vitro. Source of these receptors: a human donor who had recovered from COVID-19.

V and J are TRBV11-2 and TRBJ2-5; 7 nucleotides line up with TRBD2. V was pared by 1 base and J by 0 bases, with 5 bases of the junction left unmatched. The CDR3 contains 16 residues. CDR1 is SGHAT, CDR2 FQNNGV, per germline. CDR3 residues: CASSLGTRGYQETQYF. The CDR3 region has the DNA TGTGCCAGCAGCTTAGGGACTAGGGGTTACCAAGAGACCCAGTACTTC.

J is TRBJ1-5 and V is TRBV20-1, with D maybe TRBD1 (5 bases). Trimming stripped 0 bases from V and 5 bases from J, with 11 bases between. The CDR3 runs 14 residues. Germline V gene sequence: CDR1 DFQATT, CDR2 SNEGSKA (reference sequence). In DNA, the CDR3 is TGCAGTGCTAGAGATTTAAGGGGTGATCAGCCCCAGCATTTT. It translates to CSARDLRGDQPQHF.

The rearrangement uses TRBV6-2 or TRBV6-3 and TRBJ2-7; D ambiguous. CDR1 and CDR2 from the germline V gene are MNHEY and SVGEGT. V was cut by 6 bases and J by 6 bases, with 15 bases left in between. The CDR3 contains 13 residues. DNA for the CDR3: TGTGCCAGCAGCGCAGGATGGGTCCGCGAGCAGTACTTC. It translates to CASSAGWVREQYF.

CDR3 bases: TGTGCCAGCAGCTTAGGGCAGGGGAGGGGTGGGGGCTACACCTTC. Its translation: CASSLGQGRGGGYTF. The gene calls are TRBV7-2 and TRBJ1-2, with TRBD1 as a possible D gene (6 bases). Germline values: CDR1 SGHTA, CDR2 FQGNSA. The V gene lost 1 base and the J gene lost 8 bases, with 17 bases spanning the gap. There are 15 residues in the CDR3. The variable domain in full, completed from reference TRBV7-2 and TRBJ1-2, reads GAGVSQSPSNKVTEKGKDVELRCDPISGHTALYWYRQSLGQGLEFLIYFQGNSAPDKSGLPSDRFSAERTGGSVSTLTIQRTQQEDSAVYLCASSLGQGRGGGYTFGSGTRLTVV.

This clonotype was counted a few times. The chain's CDR3 is CASSRSANYGYTF. DNA for the CDR3: TGTGCCAGCAGCCGCAGTGCTAACTATGGCTACACCTTC. The rearrangement links TRBV6-1 to TRBJ1-2; D gene uncertain. This CDR3 comprises 13 residues. The germline gives CDR1 MNHNS, CDR2 SASEGT. V lost 6 bases and J lost 0, with 8 bases in between.

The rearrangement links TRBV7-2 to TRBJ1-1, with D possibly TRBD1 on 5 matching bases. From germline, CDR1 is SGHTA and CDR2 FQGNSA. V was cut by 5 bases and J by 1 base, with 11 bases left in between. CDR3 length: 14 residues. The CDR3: CASSPGQGNTEAFF. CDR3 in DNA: TGTGCCAGCAGCCCGGGGCAGGGGAACACTGAAGCTTTCTTT.

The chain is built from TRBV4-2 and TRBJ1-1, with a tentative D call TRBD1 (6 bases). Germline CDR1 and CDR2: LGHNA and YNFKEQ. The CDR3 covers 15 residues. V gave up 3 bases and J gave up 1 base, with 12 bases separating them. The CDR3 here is CASSHLTGRNTEAFF. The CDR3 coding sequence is TGTGCCAGCAGCCATCTGACAGGACGGAACACTGAAGCTTTCTTT.

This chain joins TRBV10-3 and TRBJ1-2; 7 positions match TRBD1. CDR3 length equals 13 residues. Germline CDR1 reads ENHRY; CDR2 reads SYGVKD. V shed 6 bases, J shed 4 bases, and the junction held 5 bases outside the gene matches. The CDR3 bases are TGTGCCATCAGGCCAGGGGGGGGCTATGGCTACACCTTC. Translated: CAIRPGGGYGYTF.

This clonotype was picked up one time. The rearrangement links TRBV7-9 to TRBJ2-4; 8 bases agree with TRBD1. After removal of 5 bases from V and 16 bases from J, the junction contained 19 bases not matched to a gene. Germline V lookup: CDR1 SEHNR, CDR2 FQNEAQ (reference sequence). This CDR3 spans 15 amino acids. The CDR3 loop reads CASSPTRGQGEEIYF. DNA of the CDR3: TGTGCCAGCAGCCCCACTAGAGGACAGGGAGAGGAAATTTACTTC.

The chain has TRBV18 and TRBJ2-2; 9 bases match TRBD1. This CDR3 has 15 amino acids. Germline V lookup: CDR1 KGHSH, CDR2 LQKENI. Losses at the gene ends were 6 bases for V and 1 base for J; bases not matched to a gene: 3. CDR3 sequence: CASSGTGMNTGELFF. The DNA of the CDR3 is TGTGCCAGCTCTGGGACAGGGATGAACACCGGGGAGCTGTTTTTT.

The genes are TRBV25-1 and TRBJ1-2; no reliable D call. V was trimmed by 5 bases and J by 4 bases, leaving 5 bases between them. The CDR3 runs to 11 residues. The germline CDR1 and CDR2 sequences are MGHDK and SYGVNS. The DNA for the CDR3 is TGTGCCAGCAGTCTTTTCTATGGCTACACCTTC. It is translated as CASSLFYGYTF.

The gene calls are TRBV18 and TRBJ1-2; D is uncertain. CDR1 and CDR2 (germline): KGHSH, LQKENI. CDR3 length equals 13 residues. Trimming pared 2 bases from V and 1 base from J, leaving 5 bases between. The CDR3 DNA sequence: TGTGCCAGCTCACCAGGGGATAACTATGGCTACACCTTC. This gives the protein CASSPGDNYGYTF. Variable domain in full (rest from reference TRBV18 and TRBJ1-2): NAGVMQNPRHLVRRRGQEARLRCSPMKGHSHVYWYRQLPEEGLKFMVYLQKENIIDESGMPKERFSAEFPKEGPSILRIQQVVRGDSAAYFCASSPGDNYGYTFGSGTRLTVV.

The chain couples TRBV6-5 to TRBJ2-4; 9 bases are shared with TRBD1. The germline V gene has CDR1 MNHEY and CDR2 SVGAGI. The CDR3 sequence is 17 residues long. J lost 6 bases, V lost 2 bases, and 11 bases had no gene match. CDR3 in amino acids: CASSYPPTGGRRNIQYF. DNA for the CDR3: TGTGCCAGCAGTTACCCCCCAACAGGGGGCAGGAGAAACATTCAGTACTTC.

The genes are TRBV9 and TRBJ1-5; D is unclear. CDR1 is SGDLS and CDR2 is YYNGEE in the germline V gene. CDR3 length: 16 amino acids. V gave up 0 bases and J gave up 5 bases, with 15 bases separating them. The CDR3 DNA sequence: TGTGCCAGCAGCGTAGGGGTTACCGTGGGCGATCAGCCCCAGCATTTT. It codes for CASSVGVTVGDQPQHF.

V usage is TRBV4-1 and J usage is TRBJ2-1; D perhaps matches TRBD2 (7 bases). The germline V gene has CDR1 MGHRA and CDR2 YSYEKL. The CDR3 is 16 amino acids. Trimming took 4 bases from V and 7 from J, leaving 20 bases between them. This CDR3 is CASSRGGRAGENEQFF. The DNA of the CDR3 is TGCGCCAGCAGCCGAGGGGGGCGGGCGGGAGAAAATGAGCAGTTCTTC.

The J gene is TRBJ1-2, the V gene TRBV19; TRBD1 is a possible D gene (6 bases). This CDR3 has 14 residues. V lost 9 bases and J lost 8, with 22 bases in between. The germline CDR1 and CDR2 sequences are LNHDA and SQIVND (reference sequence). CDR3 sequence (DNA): TGTGCCAGCACGGACTTACAGGGAGTGGGGGGCTACACCTTC. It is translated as CASTDLQGVGGYTF.

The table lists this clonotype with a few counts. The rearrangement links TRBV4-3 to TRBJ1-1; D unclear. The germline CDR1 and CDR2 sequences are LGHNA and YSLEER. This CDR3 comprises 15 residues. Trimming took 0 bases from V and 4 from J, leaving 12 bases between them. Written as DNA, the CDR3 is TGCGCCAGCAGCCAAGATCTCTACGTGGGCACTGAAGCTTTCTTT. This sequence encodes CASSQDLYVGTEAFF.

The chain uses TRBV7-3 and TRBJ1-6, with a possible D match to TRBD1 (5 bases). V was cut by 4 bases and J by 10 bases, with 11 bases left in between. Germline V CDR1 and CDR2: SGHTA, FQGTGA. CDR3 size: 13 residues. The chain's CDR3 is CASSSNRQSPLHF. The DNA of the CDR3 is TGTGCCAGCAGCTCTAACCGACAGTCACCCCTCCACTTT.